This entry lists 22 T cell receptor beta chains sequenced from one sample in a study of circulating CD8 cells and anti-PD-1 response in melanoma (dated by TCRdb to 2018 to 2020). Sequencer: NextSeq 500. Starting from about 15 ng of total RNA, TCR libraries were made with the QIAseq Immune Repertoire RNA Library Kit, Human TCR Panel. TCRdb itself trimmed the public reads at Q25 with fastp, ran MiXCR and retained productive beta chains. Each record represents a unique CDR3 protein, reported with the most common genes and DNA among its rows. In all, the sample holds 2,000 to 3,000 distinct CDR3 sequences, and 6% to 7% of those were seen once. Roughly 3% of the sample is in the top ten clones. Four subsets defined by PD-1 and/or TIGIT were sorted from live CD3+CD8+TCRalphabeta+ cells on a BD FACSAria II cell sorter. This material consisted of CD8+ T cells from PBMCs, taken at baseline or after one month of anti-PD-1 therapy (not recorded which). The receptors stem from a human donor with melanoma.

Sample share makes this clonotype medium-sized (0.01 to 0.1%). This chain uses TRBV27 with TRBJ2-7; 8 bases fit TRBD1. Unmatched junction bases numbered 9, after V lost 6 bases and J lost 2 bases. Germline assignment: CDR1 MNHEY and CDR2 SMNVEV (reference sequence). This CDR3 has 15 amino acids. The CDR3 DNA reads as TGTGCCAGCAGGGGAACAGGGGGACCCGCCTACGAGCAGTACTTC. Protein sequence: CASRGTGGPAYEQYF.

In this sample, this clonotype turned up a few times. This may arise from a read error, as a much more abundant clone is one base away. The rearrangement uses TRBV27 and TRBJ2-7; D might be TRBD1 (6 bases). The CDR3 contains 14 residues. V lost 6 bases and J lost 9, with 21 bases in between. Germline V gene lookup returns CDR1 MNHEY and CDR2 SMNVEV (reference sequence). The CDR3, as DNA: TGTGCCAGCAGGCCAACCGGGACACCGATAGGGCAGTACTTC. It yields the protein CASRPTGTPIGQYF.

This clonotype is classed as medium-sized (0.01 to 0.1%). J is TRBJ2-1 and V is TRBV27, with no clear D. The CDR3 is made up of 11 amino acids. The germline gives CDR1 MNHEY, CDR2 SMNVEV (reference sequence). V was trimmed by 6 bases and J by 4 bases, leaving 4 bases between them. The CDR3 bases are TGTGCCAGCAGGGGATACAATGAGCAGTTCTTC. Amino acid sequence: CASRGYNEQFF.

This sequence joins TRBV27 and TRBJ2-2, with D uncertain. The CDR3 is 14 residues long. Germline V gives CDR1 MNHEY, CDR2 SMNVEV (reference sequence). Trimming stripped 9 bases from V and 4 bases from J, with 15 bases between. The CDR3 coding sequence is TGTGCCAGTAGCAGGTGGGGTGGCACCGGGGAGCTGTTTTTT. Translating it yields CASSRWGGTGELFF.

By proportion, this clonotype is medium-sized. This chain uses TRBV19 with TRBJ2-7; no definite D call. Trimming shortened V by 4 bases and J by 3 bases, and 7 bases separated the two germline ends. This CDR3 is 12 amino acids long. Germline CDR1 LNHDA, CDR2 SQIVND (reference sequence). Written as DNA, the CDR3 is TGTGCCAGTAGTAGTTACGGCTACGAGCAGTACTTC. This codes for CASSSYGYEQYF.

As for this clonotype: This may arise from a read error, as a much more abundant clone is one base away. The V and J genes are TRBV24-1 and TRBJ2-7, with 7 positions matching TRBD2. Losses at the gene ends were 9 bases for V and 0 bases for J; bases not matched to a gene: 4. Germline values: CDR1 KGHDR, CDR2 SFDVKD. The CDR3 is 13 residues long. The CDR3 spells CATGEGSSYEQYF. The CDR3, as DNA: TGTGCCACCGGGGAGGGGAGCTCCTACGAGCAGTACTTC.

By proportion, this clonotype is medium-sized (0.01 to 0.1%). The chain recombines TRBV28 with TRBJ2-5; 7 nucleotides line up with TRBD2. There are 16 residues in the CDR3. V was clipped by 2 bases and J by 5 bases; unmatched bases: 11. Germline lookup yields CDR1 MDHEN and CDR2 SYDVKM. The CDR3 DNA reads TGTGCCAGCAGTTTAGGGACCTTCCTGGGAGGGGAGACCCAGTACTTC. Translating gives CASSLGTFLGGETQYF.

This clonotype appeared a few times. A much bigger clone sits one base away, suggesting this may be a read error. This rearrangement joins TRBV9 to TRBJ2-1; 11 bases match TRBD2. CDR1 and CDR2 from the germline V gene are SGDLS and YYNGEE. This CDR3 contains 15 residues. CDR3 sequence reads: CASSVGLAGYNELFF. CDR3 DNA: TGTGCCAGCAGCGTAGGACTAGCGGGGTACAATGAGCTGTTCTTC.

The gene calls are TRBV28 and TRBJ2-5; 8 positions match TRBD2. J lost 3 bases, V lost 5 bases, and 5 bases had no gene match. Germline V gene data show CDR1 as MDHEN and CDR2 as SYDVKM. There are 14 residues in the CDR3. DNA for the CDR3: TGTGCCAGCAGTCGCCGAGCGGGGGAAGAGACCCAGTACTTC. Translation gives CASSRRAGEETQYF.

By share of the sample, this clonotype is medium-sized. The chain has TRBV19 and TRBJ2-1; 7 bases align to TRBD2. CDR1 and CDR2 from the germline V gene are LNHDA and SQIVND (reference sequence). This CDR3 spans 16 amino acids. V dropped 4 bases and J dropped 4; count of bases not matched to a gene: 10. The DNA of the CDR3 is TGTGCCAGTAGTAGGGGGGGACTCGTCGGGTACAATGAGCAGTTCTTC. Translating it yields CASSRGGLVGYNEQFF. Using reference TRBV19 and TRBJ2-1 for the parts outside the CDR3, the full variable domain is DGGITQSPKYLFRKEGQNVTLSCEQNLNHDAMYWYRQDPGQGLRLIYYSQIVNDFQKGDIAEGYSVSREKKESFPLTVTSAQKNPTAFYLCASSRGGLVGYNEQFFGPGTRLTVL.

V gene TRBV19 combines with J gene TRBJ2-3; 10 nucleotides line up with TRBD2. With 10 bases clipped from V and 0 bases from J, the junction kept 10 bases outside the gene matches. The CDR3 totals 16 residues. Germline loops: CDR1 LNHDA, CDR2 SQIVND (reference sequence). CDR3 region: CATSVWGLASTDTQYF. CDR3 sequence (DNA): TGTGCCACCTCAGTCTGGGGACTAGCGAGCACAGATACGCAGTATTTT.

By share, this clonotype ranks as medium-sized. This chain uses TRBV29-1 with TRBJ1-2, with TRBD1 matching 10 bases. Germline-derived CDR1 and CDR2 are SQVTM and ANQGSEA. J was trimmed by 4 bases and V by 3 bases; bases with no gene match: 5. The CDR3 is 14 amino acids. The CDR3 bases are TGCAGCGTTGAGCGGACAGGGGGGACCTATGGCTACACCTTC. This codes for CSVERTGGTYGYTF.

Within the sample, this clonotype is medium-sized. The genes are TRBV29-1 and TRBJ2-7, with TRBD1 matching 9 bases. Per the germline V gene, CDR1 is SQVTM and CDR2 is ANQGSEA. J was trimmed by 3 bases and V by 7 bases; bases with no gene match: 7. The CDR3 extends over 13 amino acids. The CDR3 nucleotides are TGCAGCGCCATAGGGGGACAGGGCTACGAGCAGTACTTC. Its protein product is CSAIGGQGYEQYF.

This clonotype is large in the sample. The chain recombines TRBV7-3 with TRBJ1-1; 9 nucleotides match TRBD1. The germline CDR1 and CDR2 sequences are SGHTA and FQGTGA. The CDR3 is 15 residues long. V trimming: 4 bases; J trimming: 6 bases; junction bases outside the gene matches: 9. CDR3 sequence reads: CASSSRTGAASEAFF. The CDR3 DNA reads TGTGCCAGCAGCTCCCGGACAGGGGCGGCCTCTGAAGCTTTCTTT. The full variable domain, rest sourced from reference TRBV7-3 and TRBJ1-1, is GAGVSQTPSNKVTEKGKYVELRCDPISGHTALYWYRQSLGQGPEFLIYFQGTGAADDSGLPNDRFFAVRPEGSVSTLKIQRTERGDSAVYLCASSSRTGAASEAFFGQGTRLTVV.

With respect to this clonotype: A single base separates this from a much larger clone, so it may be a read error. The chain links TRBV19 to TRBJ2-7; possibly TRBD1 for D (6 bases). Germline lookup yields CDR1 LNHDA and CDR2 SQIVND (reference sequence). The CDR3 spans 12 residues. The CDR3 DNA follows: TGTGCCAGTAGGGGGACATTGTACGTGCAGTACTTC. Translation gives CASRGTLYVQYF.

Judged by abundance, this clonotype is large. This chain links TRBV27 with TRBJ2-1; D is tentatively TRBD1 or TRBD2 (7 bases each). There are 18 residues in the CDR3. The V gene's germline CDR1 is MNHEY and CDR2 SMNVEV (reference sequence). Trimming left V 6 bases short and J 1 base short, with 22 bases between. The CDR3 region has the DNA TGTGCCAGCAGGCCCTGGGAGGGGGCTGTGGGGTCCTACAATGAGCAGTTCTTC. This encodes CASRPWEGAVGSYNEQFF.

This clonotype was seen more than once but under ten times. This rearrangement joins TRBV20-1 to TRBJ2-7; D unclear. CDR3 size: 11 residues. The V and J ends lost 3 bases and 3 bases respectively, with 6 bases between them. Germline lookup yields CDR1 DFQATT and CDR2 SNEGSKA (reference sequence). The CDR3 nucleotides read TGCAGTGCTAGGCGAAGCTACGAGCAGTACTTC. Translating it yields CSARRSYEQYF.

The sample holds a few counts of this clonotype. The V gene is TRBV2, the J gene TRBJ2-7, with D uncertain. Germline loops: CDR1 SNHLY, CDR2 FYNNEI. The length of the CDR3 is 13 residues. V lost 6 bases and J 4 bases, leaving 13 bases between the germline ends. Written as DNA, the CDR3 is TGTGCCAGCAGCGAGTTGCCGAATTACGAGCAGTACTTC. It specifies CASSELPNYEQYF.

This clonotype is categorized as medium-sized. V usage is TRBV27 and J usage is TRBJ2-2; TRBD1 or TRBD2 may be the D gene (6 bases each). The ends were cut back, 5 bases at V and 5 bases at J, with 12 bases in the middle. This CDR3 has 14 amino acids. Germline values: CDR1 MNHEY, CDR2 SMNVEV (reference sequence). DNA for the CDR3: TGTGCCAGCAGTCCACAGGGAGGTACCGGGGAGCTGTTTTTT. Amino acid sequence: CASSPQGGTGELFF.

Sample share makes this clonotype medium-sized. The genes are TRBV4-1 and TRBJ2-1; TRBD1 or TRBD2 may be the D gene (5 bases each). The length of the CDR3 is 17 residues. CDR1 is MGHRA, CDR2 YSYEKL, per germline. Trimming took off 0 bases at V and 2 bases at J, with 14 bases between the two ends. The CDR3 DNA is TGCGCCAGCAGCCAAGATCGGACGGGGCTTACCTACAATGAGCAGTTCTTC. Translation: CASSQDRTGLTYNEQFF.

Relative to its sample, this clonotype is medium-sized (0.01 to 0.1%). Here the CDR3 reads CATLPDREVNEQYF. The CDR3, as DNA: TGTGCCACCTTACCAGACAGGGAGGTGAACGAGCAGTACTTC. This chain joins TRBV28 and TRBJ2-7, with D tentatively TRBD1 (7 bases). V lost 10 bases and J 5 bases, leaving 21 bases between the germline ends. The CDR3 totals 14 residues. Germline V gene lookup returns CDR1 MDHEN and CDR2 SYDVKM.

In its sample, this clonotype is medium-sized. CDR3 nucleotides: TGTGCCAGCAGCGTAGCTCATACCGGGACGGATACGCAGTATTTT. Its protein product is CASSVAHTGTDTQYF. This rearrangement joins TRBV9 to TRBJ2-3; D tentatively fits TRBD1 or TRBD2 (5 bases each). In germline, CDR1 is SGDLS, CDR2 YYNGEE. The ends were cut back, 0 bases at V and 6 bases at J, with 14 bases in the middle. The CDR3 totals 15 residues.